The sample holds one count of the clone carrying this T cell receptor (beta chain). What it recognizes is unknown. In replicate PCRs of sorted subsets, roughly 200 ng DNA, 29,000 or so T cell genomes, was used. The repertoire was sequenced with immunoSEQ multiplex PCR; TCRdb's copy has only in-frame clones and lacks some. This table has approximately 2,200,000 clones, 90% to 95% appearing once. The sample comes from a study of shared clonotypes between healthy human individuals. General study results and limits: Around 4.9% of naive CD4 clonotypes were shared across several donors. Relative to clonotypes present in all four donors, those not shared had lower generation probabilities. Even with large depth, rarefaction showed that sorted-subset sequencing was incomplete.

Germline V gene data show CDR1 as SGDLS and CDR2 as YYNGEE. With 7 bases removed from V and 2 bases from J, the gap between germline ends came to 22 bases. There are 16 residues in the CDR3. Selected positively for CCR7 and CD45RO-negative, naive CD8 cells excluded terminally differentiated effector memory CD45RA+ cells. The clonotype originates from a man between 18 and 35 years old in good health. Some clones in this sample may be carry-over from other donors' samples. The sample taken for sequencing was naive CD8+ T cells from PBMCs. The V call is TRBV9, the J call TRBJ2-7, with a tentative D call TRBD2 (7 bases). The CDR3 DNA is TGTGCCAGCGCAATCTTCGCGGGGGCAGGAACCTACGAGCAGTACTTC. This translates into CASAIFAGAGTYEQYF.